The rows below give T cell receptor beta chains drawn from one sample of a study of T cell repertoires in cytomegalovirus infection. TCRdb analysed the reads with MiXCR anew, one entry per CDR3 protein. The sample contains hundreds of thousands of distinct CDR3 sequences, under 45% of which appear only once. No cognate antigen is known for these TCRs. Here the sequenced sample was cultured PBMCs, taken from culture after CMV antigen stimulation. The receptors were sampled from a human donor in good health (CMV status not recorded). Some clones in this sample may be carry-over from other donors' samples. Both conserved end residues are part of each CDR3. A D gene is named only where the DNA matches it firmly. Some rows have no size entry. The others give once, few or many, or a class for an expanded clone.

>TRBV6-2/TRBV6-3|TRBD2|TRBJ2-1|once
TGTGCCAGCAGATTTAGGACTAGCGGGAGGCCCCACAATGAGCAGTTCTTC
CASRFRTSGRPHNEQFF
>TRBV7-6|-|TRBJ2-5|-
TGTGCCAGCAGCCCAACGGAGGGTCTCTTAGCGACCCAGTACTTC
CASSPTEGLLATQYF
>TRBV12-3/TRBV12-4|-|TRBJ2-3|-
TGTGCCAGTATCACAGGGACTAGCACAGATACGCAGTATTTT
CASITGTSTDTQYF
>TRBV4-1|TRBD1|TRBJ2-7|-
TGCGCCAGCAGCAAACCGGGACAGGGAACATTCGAGCAGTACTTC
CASSKPGQGTFEQYF
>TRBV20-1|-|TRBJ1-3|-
TGCAGTGCTTCTGACGGTCGCTCTGGAAACACCATATATTTT
CSASDGRSGNTIYF
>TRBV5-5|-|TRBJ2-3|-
TGTGCCAGCAGCCTCGGGACTCAACCCTCTACGCAGTATTTT
CASSLGTQPSTQYF
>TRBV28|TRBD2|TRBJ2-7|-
TGTGCCAGCAGAACAGTAGCGGGGGGGCCTACGAGGCAGTACTTC
CASRTVAGGPTRQYF
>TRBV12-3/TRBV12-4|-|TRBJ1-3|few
TGTGCCAGCAGCCCAGACACGGTTGGAAACACCATATATTTT
CASSPDTVGNTIYF
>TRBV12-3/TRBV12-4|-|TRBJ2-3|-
TGTGCCAGCAGGAATGGAGATACGCAGTATTTT
CASRNGDTQYF
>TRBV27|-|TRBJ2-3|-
TGTGCCAGCTTGGGCCTCGCCACAGATACGCAGTATTTT
CASLGLATDTQYF
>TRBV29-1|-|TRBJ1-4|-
TGCAGCGCCTCCCGGGACGGAAATGAAAAACTGTTTTTT
CSASRDGNEKLFF
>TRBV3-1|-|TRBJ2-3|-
TGTGCCAGCAGCCAGTACGTGGGGAGCACAGATACGCAGTATTTT
CASSQYVGSTDTQYF
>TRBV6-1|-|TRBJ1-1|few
TGTGCCAGCAGAGAGAAACCAAACACTGAAGCTTTCTTT
CASREKPNTEAFF
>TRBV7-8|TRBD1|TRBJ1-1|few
TGTGCCAGCAGCCTATCGACAGGGAAAGCTTTCTTT
CASSLSTGKAFF
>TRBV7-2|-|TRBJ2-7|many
TGTGCCAGCAGCCAGCCACCTACCTACGAGCAGTACTTC
CASSQPPTYEQYF
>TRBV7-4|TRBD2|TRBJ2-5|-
TGTGCCAGCAGCCCCCGCGGACTAGCGGAGGGGACCCAGTACTTC
CASSPRGLAEGTQYF
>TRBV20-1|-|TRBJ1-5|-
TGCAGTGCTAGAGATGTAGGGCGCGAGGCATTTAGCAATCAGCCCCAGCATTTT
CSARDVGREAFSNQPQHF
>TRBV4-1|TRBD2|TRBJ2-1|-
TGCGCCAGCAGCCACATCCCGACTAGCGGGGGTCACGGTGAGCAGTTCTTC
CASSHIPTSGGHGEQFF
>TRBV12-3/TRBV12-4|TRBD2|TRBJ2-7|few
TGTGCCAGCAGTTTAGATCTGCGGGGGGGCTCCGGCGAGCAGTACTTC
CASSLDLRGGSGEQYF
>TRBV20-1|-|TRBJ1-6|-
TGCAGTGCTAGAGTCGGGACGCAAAATTCACCCCTCCACTTT
CSARVGTQNSPLHF
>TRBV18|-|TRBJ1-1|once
TGTGCCAGCTCACTCGGACTCCCATCCATGAACACTGAAGCTTTCTTT
CASSLGLPSMNTEAFF
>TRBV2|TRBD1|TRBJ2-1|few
TGTGCCAGCAAGGACAGGGCTTACAATGAGCAGTTCTTC
CASKDRAYNEQFF
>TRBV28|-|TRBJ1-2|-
TGTGCCAGCAGGGTTACGAGCCTCTATGGCTACACCTTC
CASRVTSLYGYTF
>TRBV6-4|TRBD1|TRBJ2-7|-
TGTGCCAGCAGTGAGCCTCCGGACAGGGGGGGTTACGAGCAGTACTTC
CASSEPPDRGGYEQYF
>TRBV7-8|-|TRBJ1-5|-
TGTGCCAGCAGCTTCGGCAGACTTGGCAATCAGCCCCAGCATTTT
CASSFGRLGNQPQHF
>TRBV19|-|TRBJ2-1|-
TGTGCCAGTAGTATTCTTCCCTACTCTGATGAGCAGTTCTTC
CASSILPYSDEQFF
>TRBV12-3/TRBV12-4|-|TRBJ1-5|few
TGTGCCAGCAGTTTGGGGTGGGCAGGGGTTCAGCCCCAGCATTTT
CASSLGWAGVQPQHF
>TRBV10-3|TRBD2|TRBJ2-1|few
TGTGCCATCGCCGGGACTAAGTCCTTCAATGAGCAGTTCTTC
CAIAGTKSFNEQFF
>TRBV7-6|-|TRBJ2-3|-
TGTGCCAGCAGCTTAGGGGGGTCTTGGGGACGCCACTCAGATACGCAGTATTTT
CASSLGGSWGRHSDTQYF
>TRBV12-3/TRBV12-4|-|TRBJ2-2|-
TGTGCCAGCAGTACGGACAGCTACACTACCGGGGAGCTGTTTTTT
CASSTDSYTTGELFF
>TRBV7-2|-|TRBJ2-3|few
TGTGCCAGCAGCGCGGCCTGGGTGGGCACAGATACGCAGTATTTT
CASSAAWVGTDTQYF
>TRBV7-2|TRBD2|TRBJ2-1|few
TGTGCCAGCAGCTTACGGACTAGCGGGAGTCATGAGCAGTTCTTC
CASSLRTSGSHEQFF
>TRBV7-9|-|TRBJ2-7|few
TGTGCCAGCAGTCGGACAGCGAGGGACGCTTACGAGCAGTACTTC
CASSRTARDAYEQYF
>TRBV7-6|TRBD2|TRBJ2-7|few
TGTGCCAGCATCCGATATCCTAGCGGGGGGGCCTACGAGCAGTACTTC
CASIRYPSGGAYEQYF
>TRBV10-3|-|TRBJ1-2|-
TGTGCCATCAGTGATGTAGGGGTCGGGGGCTACACCTTC
CAISDVGVGGYTF
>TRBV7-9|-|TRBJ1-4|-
TGTGCCAGCAGCTCCTACTCCGAAAAACTGTTTTTT
CASSSYSEKLFF
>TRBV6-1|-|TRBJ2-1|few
TGTGCCAGCAGTGAATGGGAAGGTCGCGAGCAGTTCTTC
CASSEWEGREQFF
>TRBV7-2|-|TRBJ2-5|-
TGTGCCAGCAGCTCCGGAGGGTCGGGGCCCCAGTACTTC
CASSSGGSGPQYF
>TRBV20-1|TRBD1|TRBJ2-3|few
TGCAGTGCTAGACAGGGGGAAGTCACAGATACGCAGTATTTT
CSARQGEVTDTQYF
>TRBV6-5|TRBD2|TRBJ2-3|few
TGTGCCAGCAGTTACTACGGCGGGGGGGGGACAGATACGCAGTATTTT
CASSYYGGGGTDTQYF
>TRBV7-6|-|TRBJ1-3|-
TGTGCCAGCAGCTTAACGGGTTTCTCTGGAAACACCATATATTTT
CASSLTGFSGNTIYF